This is a list of T cell receptor beta chains from one sample in a study of blood T cell repertoires in COVID-19. Measured with immunoSEQ multiplex PCR; TCRdb has only the in-frame clones, and not every one. The table includes approximately 350,000 clones, around four fifths detected once. The sequenced sample was peripheral blood. The source is a man aged 25 to 40 with active or convalescent COVID-19. The CDR3 runs from the conserved cysteine through the conserved F or W.

cdr3_length v_call cdr3_aa
15 TRBV18 CASSPGTGEFDTQYF
15 TRBV6-5 CASSRADSQGRGYTF
13 TRBV4-3 CASSQGGNTEAFF
12 TRBV7-9 CASSLGVAEAFF
16 TRBV7-9 CASSSLLAGARDTQYF
16 TRBV19 CASSMLGQGLLDTQYF
16 TRBV5-4 CASSRRTSASTDTQYF
14 TRBV15 CATSESGSDTEAFF
13 TRBV30 CAWDRGGLAEQFF
16 TRBV7-2 CASSQSAGLVKETQYF
14 TRBV19 CASSAGQGNQPQHF
16 TRBV2 CASSPRLLARPGEQYF
13 TRBV5-1 CASHRAGSYEQYF